Detailed here is one TCR beta chain. Using a J-beta primer mix together with a sample-barcoded 5' primer, a second PCR was run for roughly 6 to 11 cycles. TCRdb re-called the 5' RACE reads with MiXCR, one entry per CDR3 protein. The sample comprises 890,000 or so distinct CDR3 sequences, around two thirds of which are singletons, and 25% to 35% rests with the top ten. This sample is drawn from a study of blood T cells in healthy people across ages. The CDR3 extends over 14 amino acids. The V end was cut by 3 bases, the J end by 2 bases, with 14 bases between. The germline CDR1 and CDR2 sequences are SQVTM and ANQGSEA.

The source material was blood. This sequence joins TRBV29-1 and TRBJ2-7, with D perhaps matching TRBD1 (5 bases). The TCR was taken from a man under 40 in good health. Here the CDR3 DNA reads TGCAGCGTTGAGGCAAGGGGTTCTACCTACGAGCAGTACTTC. It specifies CSVEARGSTYEQYF.